The rows below give T cell receptor beta chains drawn from one sample of a study of shared clonotypes between healthy human individuals. Profiling relied on immunoSEQ multiplex PCR, and the TCRdb table lists in-frame clones only, not all of them. The table shows approximately 1.1 million clones, with roughly 74% occurring only once. Specimen: memory CD4+ T cells from PBMCs. These receptors originate from a man aged 18 to 35 in good health. Some clones in this sample may be carry-over from other donors' samples. Each CDR3 is given with its conserved first and last residue. The D gene is left open where the match is weak. Expanded clones are given a class, and other clones once, few, many or no size at all.

cdr3_aa | cdr3_nt | cdr3_length | v_call | clone_size | j_call | d_call
CASSPNRDGANVLTF | TGTGCCAGCAGCCCTAATAGGGACGGGGCCAACGTCCTGACTTTC | 15 | TRBV7-3 | NA | TRBJ2-6 | NA
CASSSTSGSGGEQFF | TGTGCCAGCAGCTCGACTAGCGGGAGCGGTGGGGAGCAGTTCTTC | 15 | TRBV11-3 | NA | TRBJ2-1 | TRBD2
CASSLAWQLNTGELFF | TGCGCCAGCAGCTTGGCCTGGCAGCTGAACACCGGGGAGCTGTTTTTT | 16 | TRBV5-1 | NA | TRBJ2-2 | NA
CASSLLRARSNQPQHF | TGTGCCAGCAGTTTGTTGAGGGCCCGGAGCAATCAGCCCCAGCATTTT | 16 | TRBV28 | NA | TRBJ1-5 | NA
CASSLAVGTYEQYF | TGCGCCAGCAGCTTGGCCGTAGGGACCTACGAGCAGTACTTC | 14 | TRBV5-1 | NA | TRBJ2-7 | NA
CASSVSGQSSNEQFF | TGTGCCAGCAGCGTATCGGGACAGTCATCGAATGAGCAGTTCTTC | 15 | TRBV9 | NA | TRBJ2-1 | TRBD1
CASTVDRGNTEAFF | TGTGCCAGCACCGTTGACAGAGGGAACACTGAAGCTTTCTTT | 14 | TRBV6-1 | NA | TRBJ1-1 | NA
CAWLGTATQETQYF | TGTGCCTGGCTAGGGACAGCTACCCAAGAGACCCAGTACTTC | 14 | TRBV30 | NA | TRBJ2-5 | TRBD1
CASRLLAGDTGELFF | TGTGCCAGCAGGTTACTAGCGGGAGATACCGGGGAGCTGTTTTTT | 15 | TRBV7-3 | NA | TRBJ2-2 | TRBD2
CASNLGQGTGELFF | TGTGCCAGCAACCTAGGACAGGGGACCGGGGAGCTGTTTTTT | 14 | TRBV6-6 | NA | TRBJ2-2 | TRBD1
CASSLGRSAGELFF | TGCGCCAGCAGCCTGGGGCGGTCCGCCGGGGAGCTGTTTTTT | 14 | TRBV5-1 | NA | TRBJ2-2 | NA
CAWGRSGEQYF | TGTGCCTGGGGTCGTTCGGGCGAGCAGTACTTC | 11 | TRBV30 | NA | TRBJ2-7 | NA
CASSPSDRGNQPQHF | TGTGCCAGCAGTCCCAGCGACAGGGGCAATCAGCCCCAGCATTTT | 15 | TRBV28 | NA | TRBJ1-5 | TRBD1
CASSSSGGHNEQFF | TGTGCCAGCAGTAGTAGCGGGGGCCACAATGAGCAGTTCTTC | 14 | TRBV2 | NA | TRBJ2-1 | TRBD2
CASSVTGDNSPLHF | TGTGCCAGCAGCGTAACAGGGGACAATTCACCCCTCCACTTT | 14 | TRBV9 | NA | TRBJ1-6 | TRBD1
CASSYSQVRSQQFF | TGTGCCAGCAGTTACTCCCAGGTGAGAAGTCAGCAGTTCTTC | 14 | TRBV6-5 | NA | TRBJ2-1 | NA
CASSPRGSRYNEQFF | TGTGCCAGCAGCCCTCGGGGCTCCCGGTACAATGAGCAGTTCTTC | 15 | TRBV7-9 | NA | TRBJ2-1 | NA
CASSLGAPGLAGGSGELFF | TGCGCCAGCAGCTTGGGCGCACCCGGACTAGCGGGAGGGTCCGGGGAGCTGTTTTTT | 19 | TRBV5-1 | NA | TRBJ2-2 | TRBD2
CSVEVRGSGTGELFF | TGCAGCGTTGAAGTTAGGGGGTCGGGCACCGGGGAGCTGTTTTTT | 15 | TRBV29-1 | NA | TRBJ2-2 | NA
CASSSSSYEQYF | TGTGCCAGCAGCTCGAGTTCCTACGAGCAGTACTTC | 12 | TRBV7-9 | NA | TRBJ2-7 | NA
CASSLQLPGETQYF | TGTGCCAGCAGTTTACAACTCCCAGGGGAGACCCAGTACTTC | 14 | TRBV28 | NA | TRBJ2-5 | NA
CASSEGRGARTEAFF | TGTGCCAGCAGTGAGGGTCGGGGGGCCCGGACTGAAGCTTTCTTT | 15 | TRBV2 | NA | TRBJ1-1 | NA
CASSFSAVTDTQYF | TGTGCCAGCAGCTTTTCCGCGGTCACAGATACGCAGTATTTT | 14 | TRBV7-9 | NA | TRBJ2-3 | NA
CASKPDTSYEQYF | TGTGCCAGCAAGCCAGACACCTCCTACGAGCAGTACTTC | 13 | TRBV27 | NA | TRBJ2-7 | NA
CASSLSSGVYNEQFF | TGTGCCAGCAGCTTATCTTCAGGGGTCTACAATGAGCAGTTCTTC | 15 | TRBV7-9 | NA | TRBJ2-1 | NA
CASSWTSGSQYNEQFF | TGTGCCAGCAGCTGGACTAGCGGGAGCCAATACAATGAGCAGTTCTTC | 16 | TRBV5-6 | NA | TRBJ2-1 | TRBD2
CASSTSGLATETQYF | TGTGCCAGCAGCACGTCCGGCCTAGCTACCGAGACCCAGTACTTC | 15 | TRBV7-2 | NA | TRBJ2-5 | NA
CAISNTAYGYTF | TGTGCCATCAGCAACACCGCCTATGGCTACACCTTC | 12 | TRBV10-3 | NA | TRBJ1-2 | NA
CAIGPAASYEQYF | TGTGCCATCGGGCCAGCGGCCTCCTACGAGCAGTACTTC | 13 | TRBV10-3 | once | TRBJ2-7 | NA
CASRKDGGYTF | TGTGCCAGCAGGAAGGACGGGGGTTACACCTTC | 11 | TRBV2 | NA | TRBJ1-2 | NA
CASRHPSTDTQYF | TGTGCCAGCAGACATCCTAGCACAGATACGCAGTATTTT | 13 | TRBV6-5 | NA | TRBJ2-3 | NA
CASSPLYRTGGEKLFF | TGTGCCAGCAGCCCCCTTTATAGGACAGGGGGCGAAAAACTGTTTTTT | 16 | TRBV11-2 | few | TRBJ1-4 | TRBD1
CASSDPLRTGFDNEQFF | TGTGCCAGCAGTGACCCCCTAAGGACAGGGTTCGACAATGAGCAGTTCTTC | 17 | TRBV25-1 | NA | TRBJ2-1 | TRBD1
CASSPLASTYEQYF | TGTGCCAGCTCACCACTGGCCTCCACCTACGAGCAGTACTTC | 14 | TRBV18 | few | TRBJ2-7 | NA
CASSLGGGGYEQYF | TGCGCCAGCAGCTTGGGGGGAGGCGGCTACGAGCAGTACTTC | 14 | TRBV5-1 | NA | TRBJ2-7 | NA